This T cell receptor (beta chain) was recovered during a study of blood T cell repertoires in COVID-19. In the study overall: Collection of acute and convalescent COVID-19 samples took place in the United States, Italy and Spain.

Seattle's enrolled individuals joined amid active infection and were then monitored longitudinally. This CDR3 spans 15 amino acids. V lost 1 base and J lost 2, with 10 bases in between. Germline V gene lookup returns CDR1 SGHVS and CDR2 FNYEAQ. This clone showed up just once. As originally analysed: The assay estimated nucleated cells by amplifying reference gene primers. Generated by immunoSEQ multiplex PCR, the TCRdb table keeps only in-frame clones and is missing some. V, J and clone size derive from that table, while D and trimming were established from the DNA sequence. The sample records tens of thousands of clones, approximately 83% being singletons.

Input material: peripheral blood. This receptor was taken from a woman of 80 years or more with COVID-19, enrolled during active disease. This chain uses TRBV7-6 with TRBJ2-3; D perhaps matches TRBD1 (6 bases). The CDR3 is CASSLGTAHTDTQYF. The CDR3 coding sequence is TGTGCCAGCAGCTTAGGGACAGCTCACACAGATACGCAGTATTTT. The full variable domain, its missing parts supplied by reference TRBV7-6 and TRBJ2-3, is GAGVSQSPRYKVTKRGQDVALRCDPISGHVSLYWYRQALGQGPEFLTYFNYEAQQDKSGLPNDRFSAERPEGSISTLTIQRTEQRDSAMYRCASSLGTAHTDTQYFGPGTRLTVL.